This T cell receptor (beta chain) was sequenced in a study of somatic mutations in T cells in chronic GVHD (dated by TCRdb to about 2020). This clone was seen a single time. Its antigen is unknown. The record has no base qualities; no much larger clone is one base away. For sorting, staining was done with anti-CD3, anti-CD4, anti-CD8 and a Vbeta20 antibody from the IOTest Beta Mark kit on a FACSAria III, reaching purity above 97%. Mononuclear cells were isolated by Ficoll-Paque PLUS density gradient centrifugation from peripheral blood that had been collected in sodium heparin tubes. CD4+ Vbeta20+, CD4+ Vbeta20-, and CD8+ T cell fractions were FACS-sorted before TCRbeta deep sequencing. Isolated genomic DNA was used for TCRbeta deep sequencing. TCRbeta CDR3 sequencing and initial data processing were performed as a commercial service with the immunoSEQ assay. Per the original workflow: IMGT was used to annotate V, D, J genes, while reads were demultiplexed, adapter and primer sequences were stripped out, and similar clones were merged through frequency-ratio clustering. As stored in TCRdb, this immuneACCESS dataset retains in-frame rearrangements with V and J assigned. A fraction of the clones does not appear; measured against another copy, unresolved V genes explain less than half of the discrepancy, and the remainder lacks a known reason. For V, J and clone size, that table is used; D and trimming come from the DNA. The sample table lists around 13,000 clones, about 80% of them with a count of one. Of the sample, roughly 32% falls within the top ten clones.

Taken from the germline V gene, the CDR1 and CDR2 loops are SNHLY and FYNNEI. The CDR3, from cysteine to phenylalanine, totals 16 residues. CDR3 DNA only is kept here, 48 bases in frame from base 1. V sheds 5 bases and J sheds 2 bases, leaving 18 bases between their ends. The chain is assembled from TRBV2 and TRBJ2-5; matching of 5 bases hints at TRBD1 as the D gene. Sample: Vbeta20-negative CD4+ T cells from blood. The cell subset or site label on this specimen signifies: CD4+ T cells sorted as TCR Vbeta20 negative by flow cytometry. This TCR was sampled from a male patient aged 50 to 59 with chronic graft-versus-host disease. Some T cells may have been brought in with the graft after a transplant. The DNA sequence is given as TGTGCCAGCAGTCCACGGGCAGGGCGGTGGCAAGAGACCCAGTACTTC. Translated, this gives CASSPRAGRWQETQYF.